This record covers a single T cell receptor beta chain. Seattle-derived patients entered the study during active infection and were followed longitudinally. Profiled with immunoSEQ multiplex PCR; TCRdb holds only in-frame clones, not every one. The sample carries some 220,000 clones, roughly 85% recorded once. This entry is derived from a study of blood T cell repertoires in COVID-19. With 4 bases removed from V and 5 bases from J, the gap between germline ends came to 17 bases. Germline values: CDR1 LGHDT, CDR2 YNNKEL (reference sequence). This CDR3 has 15 residues. The sequenced material came from peripheral blood. The TCR originated in a woman in her 70s with COVID-19, enrolled during active disease. The V and J genes are TRBV3-1 (or the pseudogene TRBV3-2) and TRBJ1-1, with D possibly matching TRBD1 (6 bases). CDR3 region: CASSPGRGSKTEAFF. DNA for the CDR3: TGTGCCAGCAGCCCTGGGAGGGGGAGTAAGACTGAAGCTTTCTTT.